One sample yielded the 16 T cell receptor beta chains listed below, sequenced in a study of blood T cell repertoires in COVID-19. The protocol was immunoSEQ multiplex PCR, while the TCRdb copy is restricted to in-frame clones and leaves out a portion. Among 75,000 to 95,000 clones, 70% to 90% were seen once, and the ten largest hold approximately 19%. The sequenced material came from peripheral blood. The receptors derive from a human donor in a cohort sampled during active COVID-19.

The chain carries TRBV12-5 and TRBJ2-7; D may be TRBD2 (6 bases). Trimming stripped 9 bases from V and 6 bases from J, with 21 bases between. CDR3 length: 14 residues. Germline CDR1 reads LGHNT; CDR2 reads FRNRAP. CDR3 in DNA: TGTGCTAGAAACCACCCCCCGGGAGTAGCCGAGCAGTACTTC. Residues: CARNHPPGVAEQYF.

The chain links TRBV5-1 to TRBJ2-1, with D perhaps matching TRBD2 (5 bases). Trimming cost V 4 bases and J 2 bases, with 16 bases left between them. Germline loops: CDR1 SGHRS, CDR2 YFSETQ. This CDR3 spans 16 amino acids. The CDR3 protein is CASSPIGELAYNEQFF. The CDR3 DNA reads TGCGCCAGCAGCCCCATCGGGGAGCTTGCCTACAATGAGCAGTTCTTC.

V and J are TRBV29-1 and TRBJ1-3; 7 positions agree with TRBD1. The CDR3 extends over 14 amino acids. Trimming at V came to 7 bases and at J to 0 bases, leaving 6 bases not matched to a gene. CDR1 and CDR2 (germline): SQVTM, ANQGSEA. The DNA of the CDR3 is TGCAGCGCCTTGACAGGGACCTCTGGAAACACCATATATTTT. Translated: CSALTGTSGNTIYF.

The rearrangement joins TRBV16 to TRBJ1-2; tentatively, D is TRBD1 (5 bases). This CDR3 region has 14 residues. Looked up from germline, CDR1 is KGHSY and CDR2 is FQNENV. V was pared by 0 bases and J by 10 bases, with 15 bases between. As DNA, the CDR3 is TGTGCCAGCAGCCAATCGATCGGGGGAGAGACCTACACCTTC. This sequence encodes CASSQSIGGETYTF.

The rearrangement uses TRBV27 and TRBJ2-1; 8 bases fit TRBD2. V dropped 4 bases and J dropped 3; count of bases not matched to a gene: 2. Germline-derived CDR1 and CDR2 are MNHEY and SMNVEV (reference sequence). The CDR3 spans 14 residues. The CDR3 loop reads CASSYSGNYNEQFF. The DNA for the CDR3 is TGTGCCAGCAGTTATAGCGGGAACTACAATGAGCAGTTCTTC.

This rearrangement joins TRBV14 to TRBJ2-5, with 7 bases matching TRBD2. The V gene's germline CDR1 is SGHDN and CDR2 FVKESK. This CDR3 has 14 residues. With 6 bases clipped from V and 0 bases from J, the junction kept 4 bases outside the gene matches. The CDR3 DNA reads as TGTGCCAGCAGACCTAGCGGATACCAAGAGACCCAGTACTTC. Translated, it gives CASRPSGYQETQYF. Complete variable domain (other parts from reference TRBV14 and TRBJ2-5): EAGVTQFPSHSVIEKGQTVTLRCDPISGHDNLYWYRRVMGKEIKFLLHFVKESKQDESGMPNNRFLAERTGGTYSTLKVQPAELEDSGVYFCASRPSGYQETQYFGPGTRLLVL.

This chain connects TRBV28 to TRBJ2-1; D might be TRBD2 (6 bases). V was pared by 3 bases and J by 9 bases, with 15 bases between. Germline V gives CDR1 MDHEN, CDR2 SYDVKM. CDR3 size: 14 residues. The CDR3 region has the DNA TGTGCCAGCAGTTTCGCCTGGAGGGCCCCTGAGCAGTTCTTC. This translates into CASSFAWRAPEQFF.

The V and J genes are TRBV4-1 and TRBJ2-7; possible D gene TRBD1, 5 bases. Germline assignment: CDR1 MGHRA and CDR2 YSYEKL. There are 14 residues in the CDR3. V lost 0 bases, J lost 3 bases, and 9 bases lay in between. The CDR3 spells CASSQDPQGYEQYF. The DNA for the CDR3 is TGCGCCAGCAGCCAAGATCCCCAGGGCTACGAGCAGTACTTC.

The rearrangement links TRBV6-5 to TRBJ2-2; D is undetermined. Germline V CDR1 and CDR2: MNHEY, SVGAGI. CDR3 length equals 12 residues. Trimming took off 6 bases at V and 3 bases at J, with 5 bases between the two ends. The CDR3 DNA follows: TGTGCCAGCAGGCAGTACACCGGGGAGCTGTTTTTT. Its protein is CASRQYTGELFF.

The chain couples TRBV6-1 to TRBJ1-1, with a tentative D call TRBD1 (6 bases). This CDR3 is built from 15 residues. CDR1 is MNHNS, CDR2 SASEGT, per germline. With 3 bases removed from V and 4 bases from J, the gap between germline ends came to 15 bases. The DNA of the CDR3 is TGTGCCAGCAGTGAGAATTGGGGGGGCAGCACTGAAGCTTTCTTT. Translated, it gives CASSENWGGSTEAFF.

The V and J genes are TRBV19 and TRBJ2-3; D possibly corresponds to TRBD2 (7 bases). CDR3 size: 15 residues. From germline, CDR1 is LNHDA and CDR2 SQIVND (reference sequence). V was shortened by 3 bases and J by 2 bases, with 12 bases between the two germline ends. For the CDR3, the DNA is TGTGCCAGTAGTATCGGCGGGGGCACCACAGATACGCAGTATTTT. Protein sequence: CASSIGGGTTDTQYF. Based on the CDR3 plus reference TRBV19 and TRBJ2-3, the full variable domain is DGGITQSPKYLFRKEGQNVTLSCEQNLNHDAMYWYRQDPGQGLRLIYYSQIVNDFQKGDIAEGYSVSREKKESFPLTVTSAQKNPTAFYLCASSIGGGTTDTQYFGPGTRLTVL.

The chain employs TRBV6-5 and TRBJ2-7; tentative D call: TRBD1 (6 bases). CDR1 is MNHEY, CDR2 SVGAGI, per germline. The CDR3 consists of 14 residues. V lost 2 bases and J lost 3, with 11 bases in between. In DNA form, the CDR3 reads TGTGCCAGCAGTTACACTGACAGGAGCTACGAGCAGTACTTC. It codes for CASSYTDRSYEQYF.

The V and J genes are TRBV29-1 and TRBJ1-1; 7 nucleotides agree with TRBD1. Germline V gene lookup returns CDR1 SQVTM and CDR2 ANQGSEA. V was clipped by 7 bases and J by 0 bases; unmatched bases: 5. The CDR3 runs 13 residues. The CDR3 here is CSGTGQMNTEAFF. The CDR3 coding sequence is TGCAGCGGGACGGGACAGATGAACACTGAAGCTTTCTTT.

The V gene is TRBV4-1, the J gene TRBJ2-2; no clear D. Trimming shortened V by 3 bases and J by 2 bases, and 10 bases separated the two germline ends. Germline V gene lookup returns CDR1 MGHRA and CDR2 YSYEKL. The CDR3 spans 15 residues. CDR3 region: CASSHPPRNTGELFF. In DNA form, the CDR3 reads TGCGCCAGCAGCCACCCCCCGAGAAACACCGGGGAGCTGTTTTTT.

A remark on this clone: Sequence at one end of the junction differs from germline and may be a read error. The chain uses TRBV6-2 or TRBV6-3 and TRBJ2-3; 11 bases map to TRBD2. The CDR3 is 16 amino acids. Germline V gene sequence: CDR1 MNHEY, CDR2 SVGEGT. The CDR3 DNA reads TGTGCCAGCGGTTACGGACTAGCGGGTACTCCAGATACGCAGTATTTT. It yields the protein CASGYGLAGTPDTQYF.

The genes are TRBV5-3 and TRBJ2-7; 7 bases are shared with TRBD2. TRBV5-3 is flagged as an ORF with uncertain function. J gave up 6 bases and V 2 bases, and 23 bases lay outside the gene matches. The CDR3 covers 19 residues. This CDR3 reads CARSFNSSSGDIQNREQYF. CDR3 sequence (DNA): TGTGCCAGAAGCTTTAACTCGTCCAGCGGGGATATCCAAAATCGCGAGCAGTACTTC.